This passage covers 30 T cell receptor beta chains from one sample sequenced in a study of cytomegalovirus exposure and HLA in healthy donors. A multiplex PCR was run with 60 Vbeta primers and 13 Jbeta primers. The repertoire was sequenced with immunoSEQ multiplex PCR; TCRdb's copy has only in-frame clones and lacks some. The table has more than 100,000 clones, about 83% seen once. Sequencing used PBMCs. These receptors came from a woman aged 40 to 50 in good health and CMV-seropositive.

The V gene is TRBV15, the J gene TRBJ1-4, with 7 bases matching TRBD1. From germline, CDR1 is LNHNV and CDR2 YYDKDF (reference sequence). Germline trimming cut 0 bases from V and 4 bases from J; bases unmatched to any gene: 8. CDR3 length equals 17 residues. In DNA, the CDR3 is TGTGCCACCAGCAGAGATCGGGCGACAGGGTATAATGAAAAACTGTTTTTT. It translates to CATSRDRATGYNEKLFF.

This sequence joins TRBV4-2 and TRBJ1-1; a possible D gene is TRBD1 (5 bases). The CDR3 totals 12 residues. Germline V lookup: CDR1 LGHNA, CDR2 YNFKEQ. Trimming took off 4 bases at V and 5 bases at J, with 8 bases between the two ends. The CDR3 DNA reads as TGTGCCAGCAGCCCCGGGGGAACTGAAGCTTTCTTT. Its protein is CASSPGGTEAFF.

V usage is TRBV4-3 and J usage is TRBJ2-1; 8 bases are a match to TRBD2. The CDR3 consists of 15 residues. The V and J ends lost 1 base and 8 bases, in that order; junction bases with no gene match: 7. Germline V gene sequence: CDR1 LGHNA, CDR2 YSLEER. CDR3 protein: CASSQGVSGSDEQFF. CDR3 DNA: TGCGCCAGCAGCCAAGGAGTGAGCGGGAGTGATGAGCAGTTCTTC.

Here the CDR3 DNA reads TGTGCCAGCAGCCTCGGAGGACAGGGAACCTACGAGCAGTACTTC. This encodes CASSLGGQGTYEQYF. The chain couples TRBV7-2 to TRBJ2-7; TRBD1 aligns across 8 bases. The V and J ends lost 5 bases and 2 bases, in that order; junction bases with no gene match: 8. The CDR3 loop spans 15 amino acids. Germline V gene lookup returns CDR1 SGHTA and CDR2 FQGNSA.

The rearrangement uses TRBV29-1 and TRBJ2-1; 9 bases agree with TRBD2. In germline, CDR1 is SQVTM, CDR2 ANQGSEA. The V segment lost 6 bases and the J segment 7 bases; nucleotides outside the gene matches: 10. CDR3 length: 14 amino acids. The CDR3 DNA sequence: TGCAGCGTCCCCCGGCGGGGGGGCCGGAATGAGCAGTTCTTC. Amino acids: CSVPRRGGRNEQFF.

Only a few counts were recorded for this clone. J is TRBJ2-7 and V is TRBV29-1, with TRBD1 as a possible D gene (5 bases). V was shortened by 4 bases and J by 4 bases, with 14 bases between the two germline ends. CDR1 is SQVTM and CDR2 is ANQGSEA in the germline V gene. This CDR3 has 13 amino acids. CDR3 sequence: CSVALAGWYEQYF. The DNA for the CDR3 is TGCAGCGTTGCCTTGGCAGGGTGGTACGAGCAGTACTTC.

This clone was found a few times. The chain carries TRBV5-1 and TRBJ2-7; TRBD1 agrees at 9 bases. CDR1 SGHRS and CDR2 YFSETQ come from the germline V gene. The CDR3 covers 14 residues. Trimming cost V 3 bases and J 2 bases; bases outside gene matches: 3. CDR3 DNA sequence: TGCGCCAGCAGCTCGGACAGGGGTGCCTACGAGCAGTACTTC. Its translation is CASSSDRGAYEQYF. The full variable domain, in which reference TRBV5-1 and TRBJ2-7 provide the parts outside the CDR3, is KAGVTQTPRYLIKTRGQQVTLSCSPISGHRSVSWYQQTPGQGLQFLFEYFSETQRNKGNFPGRFSGRQFSNSRSEMNVSTLELGDSALYLCASSSDRGAYEQYFGPGTRLTVT.

This chain links TRBV7-6 with TRBJ2-1, with TRBD2 as a possible D gene (6 bases). Trimming pared 3 bases from V and 0 bases from J, leaving 9 bases between. The CDR3 loop spans 15 amino acids. CDR1 and CDR2 from the germline V gene are SGHVS and FNYEAQ. For the CDR3, the DNA is TGTGCCAGCAGCTTGGGACTGGGCTCCTACAATGAGCAGTTCTTC. Protein product: CASSLGLGSYNEQFF.

This chain connects TRBV10-3 to TRBJ2-7, with TRBD1 matching 7 bases. This CDR3 spans 14 amino acids. Per germline, CDR1 ENHRY and CDR2 SYGVKD. V gave up 5 bases and J gave up 6 bases; unmatched junction bases: 10. The CDR3: CAISQSQGEGEQYF. Here the CDR3 DNA reads TGTGCCATCAGTCAGAGTCAGGGGGAAGGCGAGCAGTACTTC.

This clone appeared a few times. It is likely a read error: a sequence one base away is far more abundant. The chain couples TRBV19 to TRBJ1-1, with 7 bases identical to TRBD1. Germline CDR1 LNHDA, CDR2 SQIVND (reference sequence). The CDR3 runs to 14 residues. In DNA, the CDR3 is TGTGCCAGTACAAGAGGGGGCGCATACACTGGAGCTTTCTTT. Encoded protein: CASTRGGAYTGAFF.

The rearrangement links TRBV5-1 to TRBJ2-7; D is undetermined. V was shortened by 0 bases and J by 0 bases, with 10 bases between the two germline ends. The V gene's germline CDR1 is SGHRS and CDR2 YFSETQ. The CDR3 has 15 amino acids. CDR3: CASSLDGGSSYEQYF. The CDR3 nucleotides are TGCGCCAGCAGCTTGGATGGCGGAAGCTCCTACGAGCAGTACTTC.

The genes are TRBV6-4 and TRBJ1-2; TRBD1 is a possible D gene (6 bases). In germline, CDR1 is MRHNA, CDR2 SNTAGT. Trimming shortened V by 0 bases and J by 7 bases, and 9 bases separated the two germline ends. The CDR3 is 13 residues long. The CDR3 region has the DNA TGTGCCAGCAGTGACTCGGGGGCCGGTGGCTACACCTTC. Translated: CASSDSGAGGYTF.

The rearrangement joins TRBV6-1 to TRBJ2-3, with 9 bases lining up with TRBD2. Trimming took 8 bases from V and 3 from J; bases not matched to a gene: 6. The CDR3 spans 14 residues. Germline CDR1 MNHNS, CDR2 SASEGT. The CDR3: CASEAGGVTDTQYF. The CDR3 DNA sequence: TGTGCCAGCGAGGCGGGAGGGGTGACAGATACGCAGTATTTT.

In the case of this clone: One end of the junction is discordant with germline, which a read error may explain. The chain is built from TRBV7-7 and TRBJ2-1, with no clear D. The CDR3 has 15 amino acids. Germline V lookup: CDR1 SSHAT, CDR2 FNYEAQ (reference sequence). CDR3 sequence (DNA): TGTGCTAGCAGCCATACAGAAAGCCTTTGGGATGAGCAGTTCTTC. Translating gives CASSHTESLWDEQFF.

With respect to this clone: The sample has other DNA sequences that encode this CDR3 too. The chain's CDR3 is CASSRLDREETQYF. The CDR3 DNA sequence: TGTGCCAGCAGCCGTCTGGACAGGGAAGAGACCCAGTACTTC. This rearrangement joins TRBV6-6 to TRBJ2-5; 8 bases map to TRBD1. The CDR3 contains 14 residues. In germline, CDR1 is MNHNY, CDR2 SVGAGI (reference sequence). The J segment lost 3 bases and the V segment lost 6 bases, leaving 6 bases of the junction unmatched.

This clone has just one count. The chain recombines TRBV29-1 with TRBJ1-4; D is unresolved. Germline V CDR1 and CDR2: SQVTM, ANQGSEA. The length of the CDR3 is 12 residues. V lost 5 bases, J lost 5 bases, and 9 bases lay in between. The CDR3 reads CSVLAANEKLFF. The CDR3 coding sequence is TGCAGCGTTCTAGCAGCAAATGAAAAACTGTTTTTT.

CDR3 protein: CASSTGYTEAFF. DNA for the CDR3: TGTGCCAGCAGTACAGGGTACACTGAAGCTTTCTTT. The V and J genes are TRBV6-1 and TRBJ1-1; D possibly corresponds to TRBD1 (6 bases). Germline-derived CDR1 and CDR2 are MNHNS and SASEGT. The CDR3 has 12 amino acids. V was shortened by 5 bases and J by 3 bases, with 7 bases between the two germline ends.

V is TRBV5-1 and J is TRBJ2-7, with D unclear. Germline loops: CDR1 SGHRS, CDR2 YFSETQ. CDR3 size: 12 residues. With 0 bases removed from V and 5 bases from J, the gap between germline ends came to 6 bases. The DNA for the CDR3 is TGCGCCAGCAGCTTGGCCCAGAACGAGCAGTACTTC. Its translation: CASSLAQNEQYF.

V and J are TRBV9 and TRBJ1-5; TRBD1 is a possible D gene (5 bases). CDR1 is SGDLS, CDR2 YYNGEE, per germline. V was trimmed by 0 bases and J by 0 bases, leaving 22 bases between them. The CDR3 is 20 residues long. CDR3 region: CASSVATTPDTGLSNQPQHF. DNA for the CDR3: TGTGCCAGCAGCGTAGCTACAACCCCCGATACAGGCCTTAGCAATCAGCCCCAGCATTTT.

The chain links TRBV7-3 to TRBJ2-3, with 10 bases lining up with TRBD2. The CDR3 totals 19 residues. V shed 4 bases, J shed 0 bases, and the junction held 13 bases outside the gene matches. The V gene's germline CDR1 is SGHTA and CDR2 FQGTGA. CDR3 protein: CASSSGSILAGVSTDTQYF. DNA of the CDR3: TGTGCCAGCAGCTCAGGGTCCATTCTAGCGGGGGTTAGCACAGATACGCAGTATTTT.

This chain connects TRBV5-4 to TRBJ2-3; the D is unclear. From germline, CDR1 is SGHNT and CDR2 YYREEE (reference sequence). V lost 0 bases and J lost 2, with 4 bases in between. This CDR3 comprises 13 residues. The CDR3 bases are TGTGCCAGCAGCTTGGACTACACAGATACGCAGTATTTT. Encoded protein: CASSLDYTDTQYF.

This clone has a single count. The gene calls are TRBV6-1 and TRBJ1-2; the match to TRBD1 covers 7 bases. V was pared by 3 bases and J by 4 bases, with 5 bases of the junction left unmatched. CDR3 length equals 14 residues. Germline values: CDR1 MNHNS, CDR2 SASEGT. The CDR3 region is CASSDDRVSYGYTF. The DNA of the CDR3 is TGTGCCAGCAGTGATGACAGGGTTTCCTATGGCTACACCTTC.

A single count supports this clone. The chain has TRBV5-1 and TRBJ1-1; D may be TRBD1 (6 bases). Germline assignment: CDR1 SGHRS and CDR2 YFSETQ. The germline V and J ends were trimmed by 4 bases and 8 bases, with 15 bases remaining between them. The length of the CDR3 is 13 residues. In DNA, the CDR3 is TGCGCCAGCAGCGTATCAGGGGATCTAGAAGCTTTCTTT. Its protein product is CASSVSGDLEAFF.

Remarks on this clone: The same CDR3 is also encoded by other DNA sequences in this sample. V usage is TRBV5-1 and J usage is TRBJ1-1; the D is unclear. V lost 5 bases to trimming and J lost 0 bases, with 11 bases between them. The CDR3 is made up of 14 amino acids. Per the germline V gene, CDR1 is SGHRS and CDR2 is YFSETQ. The CDR3 is CASRVLGLNTEAFF. CDR3 nucleotides: TGCGCCAGCAGGGTACTCGGTCTGAACACTGAAGCTTTCTTT.

The rearrangement links TRBV11-2 to TRBJ2-2; the D is unclear. CDR1 is SGHAT, CDR2 FQNNGV, per germline. V dropped 3 bases and J dropped 1 base, with 6 bases sitting between them. This CDR3 contains 14 residues. CDR3: CASSFGRNTGELFF. Here the CDR3 DNA reads TGTGCCAGCAGCTTTGGCCGGAACACCGGGGAGCTGTTTTTT.

The V call is TRBV10-3, the J call TRBJ2-5; 9 bases are a match to TRBD1. The J call may be incorrect, as the DNA end agrees better with TRBJ2-7. The V gene's germline CDR1 is ENHRY and CDR2 SYGVKD. This CDR3 comprises 15 residues. CDR3: CAIRGIGQGPDEQYF. The CDR3 nucleotides read TGTGCCATCAGGGGTATTGGACAGGGGCCCGACGAGCAGTACTTC.

The chain couples TRBV19 to TRBJ2-7; TRBD2 might be the D (7 bases). Germline lookup yields CDR1 LNHDA and CDR2 SQIVND (reference sequence). The V gene lost 5 bases and the J gene lost 0 bases, with 17 bases spanning the gap. The CDR3 spans 16 residues. CDR3 DNA sequence: TGTGCCAGTAGTCCCATGGGGAGGGGGAGCTCCTACGAGCAGTACTTC. Amino acids: CASSPMGRGSSYEQYF.

The chain employs TRBV18 and TRBJ2-7, with 8 bases identical to TRBD2. Germline V gene data show CDR1 as KGHSH and CDR2 as LQKENI. V dropped 3 bases and J dropped 7; count of bases not matched to a gene: 8. There are 14 residues in the CDR3. For the CDR3, the DNA is TGTGCCAGCTCACCTAGGTCGACTAGCGATGAGCAGTACTTC. It encodes CASSPRSTSDEQYF.

V and J are TRBV30 and TRBJ2-1; D might be TRBD2 (6 bases). This CDR3 comprises 15 residues. V gave up 2 bases and J gave up 6 bases, with 17 bases separating them. In germline, CDR1 is GTSNPN, CDR2 SVGIG (reference sequence). CDR3 nucleotides: TGTGCCTGGAGTCTGGTCGGGAGTCAGGGCAATGAGCAGTTCTTC. Its protein product is CAWSLVGSQGNEQFF.

As regards this clone: The missing conserved phenylalanine or tryptophan at the end of this CDR3 makes a read error likely. V gene TRBV7-9 combines with J gene TRBJ1-1; no clear D. The CDR3 loop spans 10 amino acids. Germline V CDR1 and CDR2: SEHNR, FQNEAQ (reference sequence). The ends were cut back, 10 bases at V and 1 base at J, with 4 bases in the middle. CDR3 amino acids: CATGNTEAFV. The CDR3 nucleotides are TGTGCCACGGGGAACACTGAAGCTTTCGTT.